These 2 T cell receptor beta chains came from one sample sequenced in a study of blood T cell repertoires in COVID-19. Using immunoSEQ multiplex PCR, the repertoire was profiled, and TCRdb retains in-frame clones only, with some absent. The table shows roughly 230,000 clones, with approximately 81% occurring only once. Sample: peripheral blood. These receptors were obtained from a man aged 40-49 years with acute or convalescent COVID-19.

The chain combines TRBV7-9 with TRBJ2-7, with D possibly TRBD2 on 5 matching bases. The CDR3 covers 17 residues. Germline V gene sequence: CDR1 SEHNR, CDR2 FQNEAQ (reference sequence). The V and J ends lost 5 bases and 4 bases respectively, with 24 bases between them. CDR3 in amino acids: CASSPLIGQRARYEQYF. CDR3 sequence (DNA): TGTGCCAGCAGCCCCCTTATTGGTCAGAGGGCCCGGTACGAGCAGTACTTC.

V and J are TRBV7-3 and TRBJ2-2; 9 bases line up with TRBD1. The CDR3 totals 16 residues. CDR1 SGHTA and CDR2 FQGTGA come from the germline V gene. Trimming removed 5 bases from V and 4 bases from J; junction bases left unmatched: 8. Here the CDR3 reads CASSPPGQGPTGELFF. The CDR3 bases are TGTGCCAGCAGCCCACCAGGACAGGGGCCCACCGGGGAGCTGTTTTTT.